This record covers a single T cell receptor (beta chain). Its antigen is currently unknown. These data belong to a study of identical twins. Template switching, a step in the protocol, added a universal primer site, and cDNA carried unique molecular identifiers. Using its own MiXCR run on the 5' RACE reads, TCRdb lists one record per CDR3 protein. The sample carries approximately 700,000 distinct CDR3 sequences, around 6% recorded once. Study-level findings and limits: Researchers reported weaker excess twin sharing in beta out-of-frame sequences. Reduced insertions were recorded for abundant cord blood beta clonotypes, with no such pattern in memory repertoires. The authors drew conclusions from cross-sectional statistical analysis rather than following the same donors.

The germline V gene encodes CDR1 KGHDR and CDR2 SFDVKD. The CDR3 loop spans 17 amino acids. The V gene end was trimmed by 1 base and the J gene end by 4 bases; junction bases not matched to a gene: 4. This chain uses TRBV24-1 with TRBJ2-3, with 13 bases identical to TRBD2. The sample was naive T cells sorted from blood. The clonotype was recovered from a man younger than 30 in good health. The CDR3 sequence: CATSDFRTSGSPDTQYF. As DNA, the CDR3 is TGTGCCACCAGTGATTTTCGGACTAGCGGGAGTCCAGATACGCAGTATTTT.